The 12 T cell receptor beta chains given below trace back to one sample, sequenced in a study of T-cell reconstitution after alpha-beta-depleted transplantation in children. Preparation of the TCRbeta library involved a method that used unique molecular identifiers. TCRdb fed the PCR reads into MiXCR, producing one record per CDR3 protein. The data contain over 550,000 distinct CDR3 sequences, roughly 10% of them singletons. Sequencing used PBMCs from the stem cell graft donor, obtained from the stem cell graft. The receptors shown here come from a human donor who donated a stem cell graft to a child with acute myeloid leukemia.

This clonotype was recorded a few times. The V call is TRBV6-4, the J call TRBJ2-1; the match to TRBD2 covers 10 bases. This CDR3 has 16 residues. V lost 6 bases, J lost 6 bases, and 11 bases stayed unmatched. The germline V gene has CDR1 MRHNA and CDR2 SNTAGT. For the CDR3, the DNA is TGTGCCAGCAGCGATCAACCGGGACTAGCGTCCAATGAGCAGTTCTTC. Amino acid sequence: CASSDQPGLASNEQFF.

V gene TRBV9 combines with J gene TRBJ1-2, with D possibly TRBD1 on 6 matching bases. The CDR3 runs 18 residues. The germline gives CDR1 SGDLS, CDR2 YYNGEE. Trimming took off 0 bases at V and 4 bases at J, with 22 bases between the two ends. This CDR3 is CASSVALIGTGQSYGYTF. The CDR3 DNA reads as TGTGCCAGCAGCGTAGCTCTCATCGGAACAGGACAGTCCTATGGCTACACCTTC.

This clonotype was detected only a few times. The chain links TRBV28 to TRBJ1-6; maybe TRBD1 (5 bases). The germline gives CDR1 MDHEN, CDR2 SYDVKM. The CDR3 is made up of 17 amino acids. Trimming stripped 4 bases from V and 1 base from J, with 14 bases between. CDR3 bases: TGTGCCAGCAGTTCAAGGGCCCGGGGGTCCTATAATTCACCCCTCCACTTT. As protein: CASSSRARGSYNSPLHF.

The gene calls are TRBV3-1 and TRBJ2-7; D not certain. The CDR3 consists of 15 residues. Germline CDR1 LGHDT, CDR2 YNNKEL (reference sequence). The V gene lost 1 base and the J gene lost 2 bases, with 12 bases spanning the gap. CDR3 region: CASSQGPGYPYEQYF. In DNA form, the CDR3 reads TGTGCCAGCAGCCAAGGGCCTGGTTACCCCTACGAGCAGTACTTC.

The rearrangement uses TRBV12-3 or TRBV12-4 and TRBJ2-2, with unresolved D. The CDR3 runs 10 residues. The germline V and J ends were trimmed by 8 bases and 9 bases, with 7 bases remaining between them. The CDR3 region is CASGQWELFF. The DNA for the CDR3 is TGTGCCAGCGGCCAGTGGGAGCTGTTTTTT.

CDR3 in amino acids: CASSSIERTSYEQYF. As DNA, the CDR3 is TGCGCCAGCAGCTCTATCGAGAGGACTTCCTACGAGCAGTACTTC. V usage is TRBV5-1 and J usage is TRBJ2-7; D is possibly TRBD2 (5 bases). Per the germline V gene, CDR1 is SGHRS and CDR2 is YFSETQ. This CDR3 region has 15 residues. Trimming took 3 bases from V and 1 from J, leaving 14 bases between them.

This clonotype has a handful of counts. The chain links TRBV14 to TRBJ2-7, with 9 bases identical to TRBD1. The CDR3 is 15 amino acids. The ends lost 4 bases at V and 3 bases at J; junction bases unmatched: 7. Germline CDR1 SGHDN, CDR2 FVKESK. CDR3 protein: CASSRAGQGIYEQYF. The DNA for the CDR3 is TGTGCCAGCAGCCGGGCGGGACAGGGTATCTACGAGCAGTACTTC.

At least ten counts were recorded for this clonotype. The genes are TRBV20-1 and TRBJ1-6; TRBD1 agrees at 7 bases. CDR3 size: 15 residues. The germline gives CDR1 DFQATT, CDR2 SNEGSKA (reference sequence). Germline trimming cut 0 bases from V and 14 bases from J; bases unmatched to any gene: 13. The CDR3, as DNA: TGCAGTGCTAGAGATTTTCAGGGGGGCGGCTCGTCCCTCCACTTT. Translated, it gives CSARDFQGGGSSLHF.

This clonotype showed up many times. The chain joins TRBV7-9 to TRBJ2-3, with D possibly matching TRBD2 (5 bases). The CDR3 spans 16 residues. The germline CDR1 and CDR2 sequences are SEHNR and FQNEAQ (reference sequence). V lost 5 bases to trimming and J lost 1 base, with 16 bases between them. The CDR3 DNA follows: TGTGCCAGCAGCCCCCGCGGGTCGAGGGGCACAGATACGCAGTATTTT. Its protein product is CASSPRGSRGTDTQYF.

Only a few counts were recorded for this clonotype. The CDR3 reads CASSLKAGGLAGEQYF. In nucleotides, the CDR3 is TGTGCCAGCAGCTTAAAGGCAGGGGGGCTCGCGGGGGAGCAGTACTTC. The gene calls are TRBV7-2 and TRBJ2-7; D is possibly TRBD1 (7 bases). In germline, CDR1 is SGHTA, CDR2 FQGNSA. Trimming stripped 2 bases from V and 7 bases from J, with 21 bases between. The CDR3 sequence is 16 residues long.

The chain combines TRBV15 with TRBJ2-1; 10 positions agree with TRBD2. The trim removed 7 bases at V and 8 bases at J, leaving 14 bases unmatched. Per germline, CDR1 LNHNV and CDR2 YYDKDF (reference sequence). This CDR3 spans 16 amino acids. The CDR3 DNA is TGTGCCACCACCCAATCTGGGACTAGCGTTGTCGATGAGCAGTTCTTC. It translates to CATTQSGTSVVDEQFF.

Comments on this clonotype: One end of the junction varies from germline; a read error may be responsible. V gene TRBV7-7 combines with J gene TRBJ1-4; 8 bases align to TRBD1. Germline-derived CDR1 and CDR2 are SSHAT and FNYEAQ (reference sequence). CDR3 length: 15 amino acids. CDR3 residues: CASSVGTGTNEKLFF. As DNA, the CDR3 is TGTGCTAGCAGCGTCGGGACAGGCACTAATGAAAAACTGTTTTTT.